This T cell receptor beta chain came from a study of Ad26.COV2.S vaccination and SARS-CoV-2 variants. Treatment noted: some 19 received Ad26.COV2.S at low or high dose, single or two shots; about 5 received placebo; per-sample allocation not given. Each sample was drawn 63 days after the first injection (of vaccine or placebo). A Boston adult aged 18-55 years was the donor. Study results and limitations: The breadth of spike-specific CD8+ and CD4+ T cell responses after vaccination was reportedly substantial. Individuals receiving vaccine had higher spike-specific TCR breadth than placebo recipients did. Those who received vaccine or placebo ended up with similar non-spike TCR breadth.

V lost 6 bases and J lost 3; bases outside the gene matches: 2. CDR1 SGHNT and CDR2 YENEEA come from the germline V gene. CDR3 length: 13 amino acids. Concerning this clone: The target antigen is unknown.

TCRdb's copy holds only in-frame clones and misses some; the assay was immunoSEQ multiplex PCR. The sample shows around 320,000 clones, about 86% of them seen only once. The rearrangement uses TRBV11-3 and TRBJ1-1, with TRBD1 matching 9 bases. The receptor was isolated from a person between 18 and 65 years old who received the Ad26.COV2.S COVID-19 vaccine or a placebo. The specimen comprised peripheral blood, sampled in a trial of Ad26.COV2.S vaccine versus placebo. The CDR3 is CASRGQGDTEAFF. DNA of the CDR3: TGTGCCAGCAGGGGACAGGGCGACACTGAAGCTTTCTTT. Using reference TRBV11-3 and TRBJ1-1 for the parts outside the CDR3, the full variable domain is EAGVVQSPRYKIIEKKQPVAFWCNPISGHNTLYWYLQNLGQGPELLIRYENEEAVDDSQLPKDRFSAERLKGVDSTLKIQPAELGDSAVYLCASRGQGDTEAFFGQGTRLTVV.